Listed below are T cell receptor beta chains from one sample, sequenced in a study of T cell responses to AZD1222 COVID-19 vaccine. Sequencing used immunoSEQ multiplex PCR; TCRdb keeps in-frame clones, though not all of them. This sample has 150,000 to 200,000 clones, with around 88% found just once. The source was peripheral blood, collected 28 days after the second AZD1222 dose. The receptors originated from an adult who received the AZD1222 COVID-19 vaccine. The conserved cysteine and the conserved F or W are not part of the CDR3 here. Expanded clones get a size class; other rows say once, few or many, or leave the size out.

clone_size	v_call	j_call	cdr3_aa
-	TRBV7-3	TRBJ2-1	ASSPGQGWEQF
-	TRBV7-2	TRBJ2-5	ASSSGETQY
-	TRBV4-2	TRBJ2-7	ASSHPIDSSYEQY
-	TRBV7-8	TRBJ1-6	ASSSPRAGGSPYNSPLH
once	TRBV18	TRBJ2-4	ASSPVRGFESKNIQY
-	TRBV19	TRBJ2-3	ASSKRGLPPSTDTQY
-	TRBV3-1/TRBV3-2	TRBJ1-1	ASTLEGKAF
few	TRBV5-4	TRBJ1-6	ASSLRRVGSPLH
-	TRBV6-5	TRBJ1-6	ASMGNRGLNSPLH
-	TRBV18	TRBJ1-2	ASSPPTTGGIGYT
-	TRBV6-5	TRBJ1-2	ASSYRRFDYGYT
-	TRBV15	TRBJ2-5	ATERGGLSQETQY
-	TRBV5-4	TRBJ2-6	ASLGTFSSGANVLT
-	TRBV6-5	TRBJ2-7	ASRDDRGFHYEQY
-	TRBV7-3	TRBJ2-2	ASSRLNTGELF
-	TRBV19	TRBJ2-2	ASSIVRATGELF
-	TRBV6-1	TRBJ1-2	ASSEWGGASGYT
-	TRBV10-2	TRBJ1-1	ASRAGDTEAF
-	TRBV10-1	TRBJ1-3	ASSESGQGNTIY
few	TRBV19	TRBJ1-3	ASSIVGHYSGNTIY
once	TRBV7-2	TRBJ2-7	ASSLRTGDEQY
-	TRBV6-5	TRBJ2-4	ASSSERNIQY
-	TRBV11-1	TRBJ1-1	ASSTGDGPNTEAF
-	TRBV7-3	TRBJ2-2	ASSSNIGELF
-	TRBV12-5	TRBJ2-7	ASGLGSGTSGYEQY
-	TRBV28	TRBJ2-3	ASSWVSGTSGGPRTDTQY
-	TRBV30	TRBJ2-2	AWSHNRGQGELF
-	TRBV10-3	TRBJ2-1	AITSSQVGPYNEQF
-	TRBV30	TRBJ1-1	AWSVGQINTEAF
-	TRBV9	TRBJ2-3	ASTLGAGLGAPDTQY
-	TRBV6-6	TRBJ1-2	ASSYSTADNYGYT
-	TRBV5-1	TRBJ1-4	ASSLGRVGEKLF
once	TRBV30	TRBJ2-3	AWSKKTGQGVGTDTQY
-	TRBV6-5	TRBJ1-5	ATYSGLMGNQPQH
-	TRBV6-5	TRBJ1-2	ASRTLDYGYT
once	TRBV5-8	TRBJ1-6	ASSTGQNSPLH
-	TRBV7-2	TRBJ1-2	ASSQPDRGIDGYT
-	TRBV28	TRBJ1-2	ASSLGLVNYGYT
-	TRBV6-5	TRBJ1-1	ASSSYREEAF
-	TRBV6-2/TRBV6-3	TRBJ2-1	ASSPVAGGRDEQF
-	TRBV5-4	TRBJ1-2	ASSSPDGNYGYT
-	TRBV6-2/TRBV6-3	TRBJ2-5	ASSSKTSGGGETQY
-	TRBV20-1	TRBJ2-2	SASGLQGFGGELF
-	TRBV18	TRBJ2-2	ASSALRQGPINTGELF
-	TRBV12-3/TRBV12-4	TRBJ1-1	ASSLARRTEAF
-	TRBV9	TRBJ2-5	ASSVVGGTQETQY
once	TRBV15	TRBJ2-3	ATSRDLAGGITDTQY
-	TRBV19	TRBJ2-5	ACSGTGIQETQY
-	TRBV7-6	TRBJ2-3	ASSSAGRGALDTQY
-	TRBV12-3/TRBV12-4	TRBJ1-2	ASSLGAYGYT
-	TRBV30	TRBJ2-1	AYRGSYNEQF
once	TRBV28	TRBJ2-7	ASNIPGPGAYEQY
-	TRBV11-2	TRBJ1-3	ASSYRGGVLGNTIY
-	TRBV14	TRBJ1-1	ASSLRTGMNTEAF
-	TRBV19	TRBJ2-1	ASSKGQGRRSEQF
-	TRBV30	TRBJ2-3	AWAHPLDRGSTDTQY
once	TRBV18	TRBJ1-3	ASSPTDRDGNTIY
-	TRBV10-3	TRBJ2-2	AITTGNTGELF
-	TRBV5-1	TRBJ1-2	ASSLARAQRGYT